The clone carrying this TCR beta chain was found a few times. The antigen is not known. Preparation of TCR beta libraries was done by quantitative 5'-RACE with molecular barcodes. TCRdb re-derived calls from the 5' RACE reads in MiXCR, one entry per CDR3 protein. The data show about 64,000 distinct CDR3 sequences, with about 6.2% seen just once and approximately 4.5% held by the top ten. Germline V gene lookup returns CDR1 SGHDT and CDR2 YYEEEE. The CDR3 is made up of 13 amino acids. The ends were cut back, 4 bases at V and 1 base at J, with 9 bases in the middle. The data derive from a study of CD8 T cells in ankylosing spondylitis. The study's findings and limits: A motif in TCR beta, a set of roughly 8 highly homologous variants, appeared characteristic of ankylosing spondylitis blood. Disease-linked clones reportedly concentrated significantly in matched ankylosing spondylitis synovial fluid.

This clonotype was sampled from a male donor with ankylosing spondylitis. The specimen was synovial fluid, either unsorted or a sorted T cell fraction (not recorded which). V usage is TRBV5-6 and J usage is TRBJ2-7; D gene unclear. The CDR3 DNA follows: TGTGCCAGCAGCCCGTCCCAATCCTACGAGCAGTACTTC. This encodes CASSPSQSYEQYF.